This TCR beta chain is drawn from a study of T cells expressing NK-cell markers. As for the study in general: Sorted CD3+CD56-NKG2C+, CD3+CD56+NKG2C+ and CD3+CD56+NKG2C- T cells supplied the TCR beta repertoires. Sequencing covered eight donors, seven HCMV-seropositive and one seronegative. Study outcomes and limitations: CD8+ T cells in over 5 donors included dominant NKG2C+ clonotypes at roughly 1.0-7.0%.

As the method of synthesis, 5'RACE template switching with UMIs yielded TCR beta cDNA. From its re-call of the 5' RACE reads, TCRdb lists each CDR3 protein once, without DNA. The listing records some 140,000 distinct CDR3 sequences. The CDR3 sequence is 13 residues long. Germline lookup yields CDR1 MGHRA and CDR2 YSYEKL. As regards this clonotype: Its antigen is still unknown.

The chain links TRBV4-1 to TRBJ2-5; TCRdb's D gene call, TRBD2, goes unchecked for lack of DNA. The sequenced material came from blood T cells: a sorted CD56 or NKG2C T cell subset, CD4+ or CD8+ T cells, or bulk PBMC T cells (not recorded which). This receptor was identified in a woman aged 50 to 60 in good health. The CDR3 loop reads CASSQAEAGTQYF.